The entry below gives a single T cell receptor beta chain sequence along with its context. This entry belongs to a study of T cells expressing NK-cell markers. Study in general: Out of eight donors sequenced, seven tested HCMV-seropositive and the remaining one seronegative.

UMIs accompanied the 5'RACE template switching by which TCR beta cDNA was made. Using the 5' RACE reads, TCRdb records one entry per CDR3 protein without DNA. The sample data list roughly 180,000 distinct CDR3 sequences. The CDR3 consists of 14 residues. CDR1 is SQVTM and CDR2 is ANQGSEA in the germline V gene. The sequenced sample was blood T cells: a sorted CD56 or NKG2C T cell subset, CD4+ or CD8+ T cells, or bulk PBMC T cells (not recorded which). The sequence was collected from a woman aged 18 to 69 in good health. This rearrangement joins TRBV29-1 to TRBJ2-7; lacking DNA, the TRBD1 call made by TCRdb goes unchecked. CDR3 region: CSVETGASSYEQYF.